This T cell receptor beta chain was sequenced for a study of CD8+ T cells in alopecia areata. Trimming pared 0 bases from V and 2 bases from J, leaving 6 bases between. CDR3 length: 14 amino acids. Per germline, CDR1 MNHNY and CDR2 SVGAGI (reference sequence). Extraction and reverse transcription of RNA yielded cDNA as the sequencing template. Only in-frame clones appear in the TCRdb table, and some are missing; sequencing was by immunoSEQ multiplex PCR. The sample has under 250,000 clones; 57% are singletons. This rearrangement joins TRBV6-6 to TRBJ2-3; D remains unclear. This TCR derives from a human donor with alopecia areata. This specimen consisted of CD4+ T cells sorted from blood, obtained at week 0. As DNA, the CDR3 is TGTGCCAGCAGTTACTCGGTCCACACAGATACGCAGTATTTT. Translation: CASSYSVHTDTQYF.